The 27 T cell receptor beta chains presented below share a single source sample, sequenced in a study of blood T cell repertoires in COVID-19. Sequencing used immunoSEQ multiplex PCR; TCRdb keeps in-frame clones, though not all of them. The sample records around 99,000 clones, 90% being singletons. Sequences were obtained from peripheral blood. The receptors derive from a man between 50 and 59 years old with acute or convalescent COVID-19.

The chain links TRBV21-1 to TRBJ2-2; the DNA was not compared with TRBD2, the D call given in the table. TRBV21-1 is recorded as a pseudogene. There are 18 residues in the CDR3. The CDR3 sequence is CASSKGGALSGSGGELFF. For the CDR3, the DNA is TGTGCCAGCAGCAAAGGTGGGGCACTAAGCGGGAGTGGCGGGGAGCTGTTTTTT.

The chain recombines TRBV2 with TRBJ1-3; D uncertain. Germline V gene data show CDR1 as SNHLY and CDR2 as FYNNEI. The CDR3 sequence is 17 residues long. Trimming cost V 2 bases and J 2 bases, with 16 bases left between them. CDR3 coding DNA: TGTGCCAGCAGTGAAACTGGGATGGAGGGAACTGGAAACACCATATATTTT. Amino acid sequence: CASSETGMEGTGNTIYF. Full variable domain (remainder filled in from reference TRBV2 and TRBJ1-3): EPEVTQTPSHQVTQMGQEVILRCVPISNHLYFYWYRQILGQKVEFLVSFYNNEISEKSEIFDDQFSVERPDGSNFTLKIRSTKLEDSAMYFCASSETGMEGTGNTIYFGEGSWLTVV.

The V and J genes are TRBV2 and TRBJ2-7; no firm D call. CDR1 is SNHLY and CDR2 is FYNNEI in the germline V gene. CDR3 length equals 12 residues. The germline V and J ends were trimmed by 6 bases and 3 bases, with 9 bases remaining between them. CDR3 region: CASSLTYYEQYF. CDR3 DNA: TGTGCCAGCAGCCTGACATACTACGAGCAGTACTTC.

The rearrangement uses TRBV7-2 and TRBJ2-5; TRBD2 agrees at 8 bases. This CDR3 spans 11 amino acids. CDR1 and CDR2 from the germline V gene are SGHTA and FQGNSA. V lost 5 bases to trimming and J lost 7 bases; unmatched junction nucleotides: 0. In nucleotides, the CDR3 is TGTGCCAGCAGCCGGGAGGGGACCCAGTACTTC. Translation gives CASSREGTQYF.

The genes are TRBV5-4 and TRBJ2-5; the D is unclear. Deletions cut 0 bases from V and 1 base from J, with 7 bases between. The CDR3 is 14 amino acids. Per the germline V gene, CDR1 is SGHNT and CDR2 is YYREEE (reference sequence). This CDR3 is CASSLGASQETQYF. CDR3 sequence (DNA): TGTGCCAGCAGCTTGGGAGCTAGCCAAGAGACCCAGTACTTC.

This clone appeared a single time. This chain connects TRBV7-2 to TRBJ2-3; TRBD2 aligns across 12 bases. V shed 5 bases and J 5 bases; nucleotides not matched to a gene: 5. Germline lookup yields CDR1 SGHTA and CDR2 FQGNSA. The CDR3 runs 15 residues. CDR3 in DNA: TGTGCCAGCAGCCAGACTAGCGGGAGAATAGATACGCAGTATTTT. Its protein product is CASSQTSGRIDTQYF.

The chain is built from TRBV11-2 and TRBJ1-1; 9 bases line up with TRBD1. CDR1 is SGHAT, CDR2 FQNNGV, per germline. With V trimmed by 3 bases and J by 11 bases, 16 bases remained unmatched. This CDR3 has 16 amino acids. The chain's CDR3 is CASSFGAPGQGRLAFF. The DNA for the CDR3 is TGTGCCAGCAGCTTCGGCGCACCGGGACAGGGAAGATTGGCTTTCTTT. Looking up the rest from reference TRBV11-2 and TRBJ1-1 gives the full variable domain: EAGVAQSPRYKIIEKRQSVAFWCNPISGHATLYWYQQILGQGPKLLIQFQNNGVVDDSQLPKDRFSAERLKGVDSTLKIQPAKLEDSAVYLCASSFGAPGQGRLAFFGQGTRLTVV.

The CDR3 reads CASSLQVATNEKLFF. For the CDR3, the DNA is TGTGCCAGTAGTCTCCAGGTTGCAACTAATGAAAAACTGTTTTTT. The V call is TRBV19, the J call TRBJ1-4, with D unresolved. The CDR3 has 15 amino acids. V gave up 5 bases and J gave up 0 bases, with 10 bases separating them. Germline CDR1 and CDR2: LNHDA and SQIVND (reference sequence).

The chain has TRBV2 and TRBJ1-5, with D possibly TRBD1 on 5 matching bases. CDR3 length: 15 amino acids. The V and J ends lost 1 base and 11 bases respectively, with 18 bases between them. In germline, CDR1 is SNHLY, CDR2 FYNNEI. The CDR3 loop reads CASSEEDTRQAAQHF. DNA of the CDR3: TGTGCCAGCAGTGAAGAGGACACCCGCCAGGCGGCCCAGCATTTT.

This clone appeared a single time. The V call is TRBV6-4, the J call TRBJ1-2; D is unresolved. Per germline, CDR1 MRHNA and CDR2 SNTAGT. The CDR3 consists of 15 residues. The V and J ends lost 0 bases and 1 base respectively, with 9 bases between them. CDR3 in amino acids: CASSDSIWLNYGYTF. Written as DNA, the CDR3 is TGTGCCAGCAGTGACTCGATTTGGCTTAACTATGGCTACACCTTC.

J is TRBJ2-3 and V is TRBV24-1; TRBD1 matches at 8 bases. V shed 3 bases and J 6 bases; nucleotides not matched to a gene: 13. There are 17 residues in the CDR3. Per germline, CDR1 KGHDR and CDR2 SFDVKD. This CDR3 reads CATSDPGTGGSRDTQYF. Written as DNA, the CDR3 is TGTGCCACCAGTGATCCCGGGACAGGTGGGTCTCGTGATACGCAGTATTTT.

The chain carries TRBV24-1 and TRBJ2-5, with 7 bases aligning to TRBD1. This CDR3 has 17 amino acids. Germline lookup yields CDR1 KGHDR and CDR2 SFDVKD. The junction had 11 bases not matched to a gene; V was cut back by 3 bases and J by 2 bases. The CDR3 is CATSDQPPGQIQETQYF. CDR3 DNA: TGTGCCACCAGTGATCAACCTCCGGGACAGATTCAAGAGACCCAGTACTTC.

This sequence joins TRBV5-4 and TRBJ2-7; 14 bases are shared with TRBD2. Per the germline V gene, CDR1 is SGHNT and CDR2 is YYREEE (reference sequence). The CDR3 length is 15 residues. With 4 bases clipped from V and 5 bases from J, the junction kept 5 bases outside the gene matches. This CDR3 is CASSKGLAGANEQYF. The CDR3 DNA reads TGTGCCAGCAGCAAGGGACTAGCGGGAGCAAACGAGCAGTACTTC.

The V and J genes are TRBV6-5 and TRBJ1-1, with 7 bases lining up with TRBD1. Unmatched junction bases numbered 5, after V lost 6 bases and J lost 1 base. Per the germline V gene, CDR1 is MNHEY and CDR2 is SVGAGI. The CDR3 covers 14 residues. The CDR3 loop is CASRAGGGNTEAFF. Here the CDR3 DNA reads TGTGCCAGCAGGGCAGGGGGAGGGAACACTGAAGCTTTCTTT.

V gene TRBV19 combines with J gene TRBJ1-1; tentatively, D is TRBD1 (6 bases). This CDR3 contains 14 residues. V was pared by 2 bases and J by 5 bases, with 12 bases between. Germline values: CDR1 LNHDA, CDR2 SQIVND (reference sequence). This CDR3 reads CASSITRGDTEAFF. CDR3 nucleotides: TGTGCCAGTAGTATAACCAGGGGAGATACTGAAGCTTTCTTT. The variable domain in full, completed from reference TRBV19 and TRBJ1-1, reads DGGITQSPKYLFRKEGQNVTLSCEQNLNHDAMYWYRQDPGQGLRLIYYSQIVNDFQKGDIAEGYSVSREKKESFPLTVTSAQKNPTAFYLCASSITRGDTEAFFGQGTRLTVV.

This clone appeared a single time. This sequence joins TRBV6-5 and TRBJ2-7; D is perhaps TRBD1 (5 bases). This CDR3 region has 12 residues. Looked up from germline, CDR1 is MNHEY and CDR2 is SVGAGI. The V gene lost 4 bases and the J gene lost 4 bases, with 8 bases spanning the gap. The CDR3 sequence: CASSLTGYEQYF. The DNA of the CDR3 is TGTGCCAGCAGTTTAACAGGTTACGAGCAGTACTTC.

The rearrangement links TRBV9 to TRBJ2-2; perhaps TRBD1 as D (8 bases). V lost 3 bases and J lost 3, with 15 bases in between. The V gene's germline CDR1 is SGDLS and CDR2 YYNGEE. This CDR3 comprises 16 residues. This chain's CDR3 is CASSAGQGGDTGELFF. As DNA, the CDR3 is TGTGCCAGCAGCGCAGGACAGGGAGGGGACACCGGGGAGCTGTTTTTT.

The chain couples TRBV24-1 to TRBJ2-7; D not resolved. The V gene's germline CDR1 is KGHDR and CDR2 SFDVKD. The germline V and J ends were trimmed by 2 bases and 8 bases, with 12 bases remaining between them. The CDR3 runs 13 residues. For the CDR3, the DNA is TGTGCCACCAGTGATTCCTCATTCAGAAAGCAGTACTTC. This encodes CATSDSSFRKQYF.

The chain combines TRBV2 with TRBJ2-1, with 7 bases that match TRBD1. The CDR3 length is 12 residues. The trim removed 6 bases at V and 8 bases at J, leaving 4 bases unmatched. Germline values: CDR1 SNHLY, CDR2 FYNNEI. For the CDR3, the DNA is TGTGCCAGCAGGGGGGACAGCCATGAGCAGTTCTTC. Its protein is CASRGDSHEQFF.

The CDR3 nucleotides are TGCGCCAGCAGCGGACAGGGGGCATACACCGGGGAGCTGTTTTTT. As protein: CASSGQGAYTGELFF. The V and J genes are TRBV5-1 and TRBJ2-2; 11 nucleotides align to TRBD1. The V segment lost 4 bases and the J segment 3 bases; nucleotides outside the gene matches: 2. There are 15 residues in the CDR3. Germline assignment: CDR1 SGHRS and CDR2 YFSETQ. The variable domain in full, completed from reference TRBV5-1 and TRBJ2-2, reads KAGVTQTPRYLIKTRGQQVTLSCSPISGHRSVSWYQQTPGQGLQFLFEYFSETQRNKGNFPGRFSGRQFSNSRSEMNVSTLELGDSALYLCASSGQGAYTGELFFGEGSRLTVL.

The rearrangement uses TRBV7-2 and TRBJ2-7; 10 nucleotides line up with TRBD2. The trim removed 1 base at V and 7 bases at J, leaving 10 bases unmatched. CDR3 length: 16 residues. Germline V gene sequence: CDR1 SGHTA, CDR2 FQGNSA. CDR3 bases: TGTGCCAGCAGCTTAGATCTTAGCGGGAGGCCTGGGGAGCAGTACTTC. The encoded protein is CASSLDLSGRPGEQYF. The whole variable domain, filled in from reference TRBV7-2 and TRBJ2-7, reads GAGVSQSPSNKVTEKGKDVELRCDPISGHTALYWYRQSLGQGLEFLIYFQGNSAPDKSGLPSDRFSAERTGGSVSTLTIQRTQQEDSAVYLCASSLDLSGRPGEQYFGPGTRLTVT.

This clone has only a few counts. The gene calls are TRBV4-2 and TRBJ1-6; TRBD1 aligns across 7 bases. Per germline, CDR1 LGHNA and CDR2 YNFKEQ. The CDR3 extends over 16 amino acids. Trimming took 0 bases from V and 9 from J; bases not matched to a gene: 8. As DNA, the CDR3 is TGTGCCAGCAGCCAAGAAGTGGAGGGGGCGGGTTCACCCCTCCACTTT. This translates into CASSQEVEGAGSPLHF.

The CDR3 DNA follows: TGTGCCATTGATTGGGGCGGCACTGAAGCTTTCTTT. It yields the protein CAIDWGGTEAFF. This sequence joins TRBV7-2 and TRBJ1-1; D may be TRBD1 (5 bases). The germline V gene has CDR1 SGHTA and CDR2 FQGNSA. The CDR3 spans 12 residues. V lost 10 bases and J 4 bases, leaving 13 bases between the germline ends.

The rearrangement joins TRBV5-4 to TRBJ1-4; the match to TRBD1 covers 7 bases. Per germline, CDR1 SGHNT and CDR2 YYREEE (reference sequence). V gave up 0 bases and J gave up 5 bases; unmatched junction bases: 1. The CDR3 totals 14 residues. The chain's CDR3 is CASSLGDRNEKLFF. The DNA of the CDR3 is TGTGCCAGCAGCTTGGGGGACAGAAATGAAAAACTGTTTTTT.

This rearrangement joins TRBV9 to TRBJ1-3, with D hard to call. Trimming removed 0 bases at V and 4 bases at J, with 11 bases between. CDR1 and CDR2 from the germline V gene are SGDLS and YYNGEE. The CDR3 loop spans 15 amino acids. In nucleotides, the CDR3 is TGTGCCAGCAGCGTAGAGCCGGGTAGGGGAAACACCATATATTTT. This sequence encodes CASSVEPGRGNTIYF.

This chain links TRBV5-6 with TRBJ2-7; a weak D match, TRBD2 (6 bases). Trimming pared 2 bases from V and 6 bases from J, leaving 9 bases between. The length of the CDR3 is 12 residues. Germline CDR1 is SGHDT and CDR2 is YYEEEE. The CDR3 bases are TGTGCCAGCAGCTTCCTGGGGGGCGAGCAGTACTTC. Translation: CASSFLGGEQYF.

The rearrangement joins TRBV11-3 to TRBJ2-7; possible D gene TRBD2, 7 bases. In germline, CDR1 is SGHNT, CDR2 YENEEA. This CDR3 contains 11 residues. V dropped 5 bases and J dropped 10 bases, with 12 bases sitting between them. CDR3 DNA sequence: TGTGCCAGCAGCGGGGGGGCTCCACAGTACTTC. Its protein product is CASSGGAPQYF.